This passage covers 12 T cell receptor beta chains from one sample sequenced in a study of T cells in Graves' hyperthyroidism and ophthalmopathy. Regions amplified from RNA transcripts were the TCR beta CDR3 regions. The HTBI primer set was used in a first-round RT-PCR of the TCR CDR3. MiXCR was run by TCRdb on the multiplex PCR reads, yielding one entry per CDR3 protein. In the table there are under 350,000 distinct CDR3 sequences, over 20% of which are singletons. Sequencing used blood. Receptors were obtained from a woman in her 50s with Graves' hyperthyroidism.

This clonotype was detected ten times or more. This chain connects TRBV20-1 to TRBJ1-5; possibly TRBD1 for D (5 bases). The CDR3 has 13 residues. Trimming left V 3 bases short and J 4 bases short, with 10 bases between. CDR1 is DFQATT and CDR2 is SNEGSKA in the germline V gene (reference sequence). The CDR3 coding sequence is TGCAGTGCTAGTGGGACGGCTAATCAGCCCCAGCATTTT. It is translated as CSASGTANQPQHF.

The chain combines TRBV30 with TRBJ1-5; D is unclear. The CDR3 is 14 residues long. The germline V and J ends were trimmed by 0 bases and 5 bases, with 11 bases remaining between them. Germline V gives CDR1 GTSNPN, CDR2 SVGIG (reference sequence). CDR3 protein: CAWSVGRKDQPQHF. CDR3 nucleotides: TGTGCCTGGAGTGTAGGCAGGAAAGATCAGCCCCAGCATTTT. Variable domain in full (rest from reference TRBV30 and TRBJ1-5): SQTIHQWPATLVQPVGSPLSLECTVEGTSNPNLYWYRQAAGRGLQLLFYSVGIGQISSEVPQNLSASRPQDRQFILSSKKLLLSDSGFYLCAWSVGRKDQPQHFGDGTRLSIL.

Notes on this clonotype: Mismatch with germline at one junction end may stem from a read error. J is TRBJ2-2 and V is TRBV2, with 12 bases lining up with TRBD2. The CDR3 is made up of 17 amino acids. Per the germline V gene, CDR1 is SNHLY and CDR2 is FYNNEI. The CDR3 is CASGEEVLAGGDGELFF. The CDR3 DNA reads TGTGCCAGCGGTGAAGAGGTGCTAGCGGGAGGGGACGGGGAGCTGTTTTTT.

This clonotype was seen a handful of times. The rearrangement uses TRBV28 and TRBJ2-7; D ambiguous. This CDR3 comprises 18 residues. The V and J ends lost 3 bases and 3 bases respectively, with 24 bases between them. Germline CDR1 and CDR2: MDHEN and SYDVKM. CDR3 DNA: TGTGCCAGCAGTTTTAAATATGAACTACAAGGAACAATCTACGAGCAGTACTTC. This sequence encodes CASSFKYELQGTIYEQYF.

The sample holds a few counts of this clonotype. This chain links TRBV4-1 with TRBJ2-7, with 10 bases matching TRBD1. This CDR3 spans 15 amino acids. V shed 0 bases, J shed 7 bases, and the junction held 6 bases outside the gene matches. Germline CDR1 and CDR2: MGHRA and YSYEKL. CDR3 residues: CASSQEGTGVEEQYF. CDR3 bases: TGCGCCAGCAGCCAAGAGGGGACAGGGGTTGAGGAGCAGTACTTC.

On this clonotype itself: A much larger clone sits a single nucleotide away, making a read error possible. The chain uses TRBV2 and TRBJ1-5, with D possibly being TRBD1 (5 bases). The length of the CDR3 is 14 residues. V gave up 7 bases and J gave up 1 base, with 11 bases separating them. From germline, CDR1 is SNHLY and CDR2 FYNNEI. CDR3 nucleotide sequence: TGTGCCAGCACGGGGGAGGGGAGCAATCAGCCCCAGCATTTT. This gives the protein CASTGEGSNQPQHF.

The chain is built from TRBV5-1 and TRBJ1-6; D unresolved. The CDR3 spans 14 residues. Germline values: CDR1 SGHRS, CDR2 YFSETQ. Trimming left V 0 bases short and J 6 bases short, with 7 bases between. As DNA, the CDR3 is TGCGCCAGCAGCTTGGGGGAGGTTAATTCACCCCTCCACTTT. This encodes CASSLGEVNSPLHF. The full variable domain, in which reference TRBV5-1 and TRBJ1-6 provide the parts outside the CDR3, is KAGVTQTPRYLIKTRGQQVTLSCSPISGHRSVSWYQQTPGQGLQFLFEYFSETQRNKGNFPGRFSGRQFSNSRSEMNVSTLELGDSALYLCASSLGEVNSPLHFGNGTRLTVT.

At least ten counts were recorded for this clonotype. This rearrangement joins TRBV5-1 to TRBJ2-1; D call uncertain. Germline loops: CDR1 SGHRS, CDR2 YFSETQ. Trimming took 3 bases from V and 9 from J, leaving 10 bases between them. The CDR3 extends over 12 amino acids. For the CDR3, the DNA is TGCGCCAGCAGCTCGGCGTTATCTGAGCAGTTCTTC. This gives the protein CASSSALSEQFF.

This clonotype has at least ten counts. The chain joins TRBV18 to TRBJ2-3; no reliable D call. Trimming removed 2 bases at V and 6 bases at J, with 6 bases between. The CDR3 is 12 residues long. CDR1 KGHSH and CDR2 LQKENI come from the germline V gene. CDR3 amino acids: CASSPGPDTQYF. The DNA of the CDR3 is TGTGCCAGCTCACCAGGGCCTGATACGCAGTATTTT.

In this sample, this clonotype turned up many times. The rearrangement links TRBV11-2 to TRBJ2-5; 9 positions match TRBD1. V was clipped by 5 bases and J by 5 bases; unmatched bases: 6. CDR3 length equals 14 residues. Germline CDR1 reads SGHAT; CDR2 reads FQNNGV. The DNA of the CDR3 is TGTGCCAGCAGCCCGGGGACAGGGATGGAGACCCAGTACTTC. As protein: CASSPGTGMETQYF.

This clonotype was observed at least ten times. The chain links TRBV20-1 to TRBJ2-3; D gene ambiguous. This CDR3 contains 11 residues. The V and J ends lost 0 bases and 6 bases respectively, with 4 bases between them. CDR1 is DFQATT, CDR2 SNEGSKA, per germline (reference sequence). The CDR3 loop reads CSARDMDTQYF. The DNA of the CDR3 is TGCAGTGCTAGAGATATGGATACGCAGTATTTT.

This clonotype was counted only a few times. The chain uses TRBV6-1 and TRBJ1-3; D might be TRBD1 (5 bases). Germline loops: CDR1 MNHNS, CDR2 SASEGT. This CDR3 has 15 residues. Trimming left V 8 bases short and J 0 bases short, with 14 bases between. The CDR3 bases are TGTGCCAGCGGGGCAGGGCCTTTCTCTGGAAACACCATATATTTT. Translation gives CASGAGPFSGNTIYF.